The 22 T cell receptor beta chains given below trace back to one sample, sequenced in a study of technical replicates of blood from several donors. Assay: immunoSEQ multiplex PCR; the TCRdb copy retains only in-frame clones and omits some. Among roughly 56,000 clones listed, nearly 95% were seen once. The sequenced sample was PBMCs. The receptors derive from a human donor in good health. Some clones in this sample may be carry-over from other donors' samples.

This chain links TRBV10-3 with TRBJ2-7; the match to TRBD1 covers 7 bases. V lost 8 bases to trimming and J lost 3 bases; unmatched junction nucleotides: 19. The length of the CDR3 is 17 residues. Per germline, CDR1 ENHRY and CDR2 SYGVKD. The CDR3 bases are TGTGCCATCTTCGGGGAGCCACCGGACAGGACATACTACGAGCAGTACTTC. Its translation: CAIFGEPPDRTYYEQYF.

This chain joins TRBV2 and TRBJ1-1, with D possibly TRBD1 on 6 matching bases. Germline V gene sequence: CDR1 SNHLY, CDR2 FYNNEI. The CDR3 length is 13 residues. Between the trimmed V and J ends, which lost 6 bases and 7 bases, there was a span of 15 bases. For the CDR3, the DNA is TGTGCCAGCAGCCCATTTGAAGGGGGTGAAGCTTTCTTT. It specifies CASSPFEGGEAFF.

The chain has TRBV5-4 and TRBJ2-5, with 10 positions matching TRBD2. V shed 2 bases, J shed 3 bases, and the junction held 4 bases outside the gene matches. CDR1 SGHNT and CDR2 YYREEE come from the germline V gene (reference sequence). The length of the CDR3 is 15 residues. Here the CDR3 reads CASSFWTSGKETQYF. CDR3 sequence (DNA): TGTGCCAGCAGCTTCTGGACTAGCGGAAAAGAGACCCAGTACTTC.

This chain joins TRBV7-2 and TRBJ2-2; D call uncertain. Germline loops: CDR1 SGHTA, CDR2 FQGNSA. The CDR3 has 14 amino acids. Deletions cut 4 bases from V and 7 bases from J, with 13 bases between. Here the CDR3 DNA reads TGTGCCAGCAGCTCAACAGACATCTACGGGGAGCTGTTTTTT. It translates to CASSSTDIYGELFF.

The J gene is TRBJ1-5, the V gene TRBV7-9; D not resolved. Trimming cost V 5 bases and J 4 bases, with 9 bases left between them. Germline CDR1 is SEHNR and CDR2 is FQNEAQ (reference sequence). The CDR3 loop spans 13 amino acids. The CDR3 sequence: CASSQTGNQPQHF. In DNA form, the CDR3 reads TGTGCCAGCAGCCAGACGGGTAATCAGCCCCAGCATTTT.

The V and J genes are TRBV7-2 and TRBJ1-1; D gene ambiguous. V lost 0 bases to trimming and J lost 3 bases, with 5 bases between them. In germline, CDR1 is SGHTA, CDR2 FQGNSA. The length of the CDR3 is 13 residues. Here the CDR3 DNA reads TGTGCCAGCAGCTTAGCCCAGTACACTGAAGCTTTCTTT. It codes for CASSLAQYTEAFF.

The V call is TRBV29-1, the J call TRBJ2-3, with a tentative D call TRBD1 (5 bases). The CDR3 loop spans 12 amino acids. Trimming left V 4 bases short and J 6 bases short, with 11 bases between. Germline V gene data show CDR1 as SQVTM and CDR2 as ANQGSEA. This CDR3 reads CSVVQGSDTQYF. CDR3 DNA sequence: TGCAGCGTTGTTCAGGGTAGCGATACGCAGTATTTT.

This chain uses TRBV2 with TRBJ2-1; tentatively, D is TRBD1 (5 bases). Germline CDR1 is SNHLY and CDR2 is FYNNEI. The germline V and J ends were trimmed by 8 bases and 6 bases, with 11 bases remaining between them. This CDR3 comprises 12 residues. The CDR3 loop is CASDRDTNEQFF. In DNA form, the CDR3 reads TGTGCCAGCGACAGAGACACCAATGAGCAGTTCTTC.

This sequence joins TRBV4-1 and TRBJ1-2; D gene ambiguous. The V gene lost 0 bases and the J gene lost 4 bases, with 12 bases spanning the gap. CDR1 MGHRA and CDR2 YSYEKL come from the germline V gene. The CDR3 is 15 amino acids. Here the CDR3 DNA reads TGCGCCAGCAGCCAAGAATACGGGATTATCTATGGCTACACCTTC. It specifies CASSQEYGIIYGYTF.

The CDR3 nucleotides are TGTGCCAGCAGTGACTCGACAGGGTCTCGTGGCTACACCTTC. Its translation is CASSDSTGSRGYTF. This sequence joins TRBV6-4 and TRBJ1-2; 7 nucleotides line up with TRBD1. The ends lost 0 bases at V and 7 bases at J; junction bases unmatched: 5. Germline CDR1 reads MRHNA; CDR2 reads SNTAGT. This CDR3 spans 14 amino acids.

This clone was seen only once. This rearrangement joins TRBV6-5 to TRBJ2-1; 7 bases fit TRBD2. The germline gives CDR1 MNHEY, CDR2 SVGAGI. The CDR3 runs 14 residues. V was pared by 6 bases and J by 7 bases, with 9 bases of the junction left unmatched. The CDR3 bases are TGTGCCAGCAGGGCACCGGGACTAAAGAATGAGCAGTTCTTC. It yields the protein CASRAPGLKNEQFF.

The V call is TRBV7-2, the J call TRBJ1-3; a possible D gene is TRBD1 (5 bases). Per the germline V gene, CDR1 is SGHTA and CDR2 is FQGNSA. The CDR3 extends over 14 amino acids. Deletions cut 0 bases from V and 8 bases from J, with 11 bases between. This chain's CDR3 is CASSLAGDGDTIYF. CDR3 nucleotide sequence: TGTGCCAGCAGCTTAGCAGGGGATGGTGACACCATATATTTT.

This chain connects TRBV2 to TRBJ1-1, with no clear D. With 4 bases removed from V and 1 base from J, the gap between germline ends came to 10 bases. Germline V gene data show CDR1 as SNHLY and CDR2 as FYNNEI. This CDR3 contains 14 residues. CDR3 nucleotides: TGTGCCAGCAGTGTGGCCCCACCGAACACTGAAGCTTTCTTT. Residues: CASSVAPPNTEAFF.

CDR3 loop: CASSLVAGATDTQYF. CDR3 nucleotides: TGCGCCAGCAGCTTGGTGGCGGGGGCCACAGATACGCAGTATTTT. The chain has TRBV5-1 and TRBJ2-3; a weak D match, TRBD2 (7 bases). The CDR3 is 15 amino acids. V gave up 0 bases and J gave up 2 bases, with 10 bases separating them. The germline gives CDR1 SGHRS, CDR2 YFSETQ.

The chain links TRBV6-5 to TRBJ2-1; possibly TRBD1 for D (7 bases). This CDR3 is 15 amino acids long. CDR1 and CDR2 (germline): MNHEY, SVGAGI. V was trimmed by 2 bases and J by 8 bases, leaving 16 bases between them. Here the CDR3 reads CASSYGWAGGHEQFF. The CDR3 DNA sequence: TGTGCCAGCAGTTACGGTTGGGCAGGGGGGCATGAGCAGTTCTTC.

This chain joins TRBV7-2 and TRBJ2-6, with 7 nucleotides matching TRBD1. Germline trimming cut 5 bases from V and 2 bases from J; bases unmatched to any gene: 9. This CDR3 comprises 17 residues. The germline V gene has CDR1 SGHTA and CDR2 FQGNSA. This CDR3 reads CASSPTGTDTGANVLTF. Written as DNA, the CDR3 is TGTGCCAGCAGCCCGACCGGGACAGATACTGGGGCCAACGTCCTGACTTTC.

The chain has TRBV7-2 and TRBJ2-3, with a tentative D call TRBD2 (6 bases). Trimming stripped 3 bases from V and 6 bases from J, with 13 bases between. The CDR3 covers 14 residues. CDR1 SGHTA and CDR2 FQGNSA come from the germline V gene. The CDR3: CASSFIAAQDTQYF. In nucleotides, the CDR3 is TGTGCCAGCAGCTTTATAGCGGCGCAGGATACGCAGTATTTT.

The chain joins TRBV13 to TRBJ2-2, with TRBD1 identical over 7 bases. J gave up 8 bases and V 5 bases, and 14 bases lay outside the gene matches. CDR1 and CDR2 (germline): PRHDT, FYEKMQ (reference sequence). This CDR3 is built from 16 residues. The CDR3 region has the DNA TGTGCCAGCAGCCACCGACAGGGTGGGTTAGTAGGGGAGCTGTTTTTT. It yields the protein CASSHRQGGLVGELFF.

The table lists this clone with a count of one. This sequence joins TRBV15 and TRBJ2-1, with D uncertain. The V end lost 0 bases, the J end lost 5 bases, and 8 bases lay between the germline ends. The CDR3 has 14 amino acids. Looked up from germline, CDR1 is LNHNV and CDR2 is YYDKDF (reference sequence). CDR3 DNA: TGTGCCACCAGCAGAGATCCCGGTAACAATGAGCAGTTCTTC. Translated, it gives CATSRDPGNNEQFF.

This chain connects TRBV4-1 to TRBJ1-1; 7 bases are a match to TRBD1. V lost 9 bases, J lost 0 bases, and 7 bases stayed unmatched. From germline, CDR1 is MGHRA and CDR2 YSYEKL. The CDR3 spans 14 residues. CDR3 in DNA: TGCGCCAGTAGCAGGGACAGCATGAACACTGAAGCTTTCTTT. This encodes CASSRDSMNTEAFF.

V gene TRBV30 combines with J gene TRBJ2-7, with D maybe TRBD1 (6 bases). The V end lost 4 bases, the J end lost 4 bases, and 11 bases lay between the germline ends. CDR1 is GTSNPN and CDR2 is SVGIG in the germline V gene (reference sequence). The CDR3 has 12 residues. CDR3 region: CAWTPGTYEQYF. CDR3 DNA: TGTGCCTGGACGCCCGGGACATACGAGCAGTACTTC.

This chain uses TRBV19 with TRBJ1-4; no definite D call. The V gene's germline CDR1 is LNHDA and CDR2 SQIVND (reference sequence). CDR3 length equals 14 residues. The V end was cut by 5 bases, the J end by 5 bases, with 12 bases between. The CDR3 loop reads CASSRGWVNEKLFF. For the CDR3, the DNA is TGTGCCAGTAGTCGGGGTTGGGTCAATGAAAAACTGTTTTTT.